These T cell receptor beta chains were read from a single sample in a study of T cell responses to AZD1222 COVID-19 vaccine. Sequenced by immunoSEQ multiplex PCR; TCRdb stores in-frame clones only, minus some. The sample has about 68,000 clones, 80% to 90% seen once; the top ten hold about 2.5%. Sequenced material: peripheral blood, taken on day 0 of AZD1222 vaccination. These receptors were collected from an adult in good health. The CDR3 runs from the conserved cysteine through the conserved F or W. A D gene is named only where the DNA matches it firmly. Some rows have no size entry. The others give once, few or many, or a class for an expanded clone.

length | J | size | V | D | DNA | CDR3
15 | TRBJ1-5 | . | TRBV28 | . | TGTGCCAGCAGTCTCCAGGGGCTCAGCAATCAGCCCCAGCATTTT | CASSLQGLSNQPQHF
13 | TRBJ1-5 | few | TRBV19 | . | TGTGCCAGTACCGCCTTCGGCAATCAGCCCCAGCATTTT | CASTAFGNQPQHF
15 | TRBJ2-7 | . | TRBV10-2 | . | TGCGCCAGCAGAAGTACAGGGCCGGCCTCCTACGAGCAGTACTTC | CASRSTGPASYEQYF
14 | TRBJ2-2 | . | TRBV29-1 | . | TGCAGCGTTGAAGAGGGGCCGGGCACCGGGGAGCTGTTTTTT | CSVEEGPGTGELFF
16 | TRBJ1-5 | . | TRBV27 | . | TGTGCCAGCAGTCCGAGCGTGGGGCATAGCAATCAGCCCCAGCATTTT | CASSPSVGHSNQPQHF
12 | TRBJ2-1 | . | TRBV28 | . | TGTGCCAGCAGACCCCCTCTTCGTGAGCAGTTCTTC | CASRPPLREQFF
13 | TRBJ1-4 | . | TRBV7-2 | . | TGTGCCAGCAGCTTTTCAACTAATGAAAAACTGTTTTTT | CASSFSTNEKLFF
17 | TRBJ1-2 | . | TRBV5-5 | TRBD1 | TGTGCCAGCAGCTTTCGACAGGGCCCCCCCTTAGGCTATGGCTACACCTTC | CASSFRQGPPLGYGYTF
16 | TRBJ1-4 | once | TRBV4-3 | . | TGCGCCAGCAGCCAAGATATCGTTGCAACTAATGAAAAACTGTTTTTT | CASSQDIVATNEKLFF
14 | TRBJ2-1 | . | TRBV29-1 | . | TGCAGCGTCGAAGTAGTTCGGAGTAACAATGAGCAGTTCTTC | CSVEVVRSNNEQFF
13 | TRBJ1-4 | . | TRBV28 | . | TGTGCCAGCAGTGTGTCTGATCGGGAAAAACTGTTTTTT | CASSVSDREKLFF
13 | TRBJ2-1 | . | TRBV9 | . | TGTGCCAGCAGCGTCCGGTTGGACAATGAGCAGTTCTTC | CASSVRLDNEQFF
11 | TRBJ2-7 | . | TRBV6-1 | . | TGTGCCAGCAGGGAGAGACAGGAGCAGTACTTC | CASRERQEQYF
13 | TRBJ2-7 | . | TRBV9 | . | TGTGCCAGCAGCGTAGCTTCACACAACGAGCAGTACTTC | CASSVASHNEQYF
11 | TRBJ2-7 | . | TRBV13 | . | TGTGCCAGCAGCTTAAACCACGAGCAGTACTTC | CASSLNHEQYF
14 | TRBJ2-5 | . | TRBV10-3 | TRBD1 | TGTGCCATCAGTACCGGGACAGGGAAAGAGACCCAGTACTTC | CAISTGTGKETQYF
15 | TRBJ2-2 | . | TRBV6-2/TRBV6-3 | TRBD1 | TGTGCCAGCAGCACAGACAGGGTCGGCACCGGGGAGCTGTTTTTT | CASSTDRVGTGELFF
16 | TRBJ2-5 | . | TRBV10-3 | TRBD2 | TGTGCCATCAGTGAGTCAAGCGGGGGGGCCCGGGAGACCCAGTACTTC | CAISESSGGARETQYF
14 | TRBJ1-4 | few | TRBV5-1 | . | TGCGCCAGCAGCTCCGGAGTGGACAAGGCAAAACTGTTTTTT | CASSSGVDKAKLFF
15 | TRBJ1-1 | once | TRBV4-3 | . | TGCGCCAGCAGCCAAGATGGTTACGTGAACACTGAAGCTTTCTTT | CASSQDGYVNTEAFF
16 | TRBJ2-3 | . | TRBV5-6 | TRBD1 | TGTGCCAGCAGCCGGGAAGGGGACAGGGCCACAGATACGCAGTATTTT | CASSREGDRATDTQYF
13 | TRBJ1-1 | . | TRBV7-3 | . | TGTGCCAGCAGCATAAGTCAAAACACTGAAGCTTTCTTT | CASSISQNTEAFF
13 | TRBJ2-1 | . | TRBV5-1 | . | TGCGCCAGCAGCTTGGAGGCGGAGAATGAGCAGTTCTTC | CASSLEAENEQFF
16 | TRBJ1-1 | . | TRBV6-5 | TRBD1 | TGTGCCAGCAGTTACGGGCAGGGGGATGCAAACACTGAAGCTTTCTTT | CASSYGQGDANTEAFF
13 | TRBJ1-5 | once | TRBV6-5 | . | TGTGCCAGCACGAGGGAATTCAATCAGCCCCAGCATTTT | CASTREFNQPQHF
17 | TRBJ2-5 | . | TRBV4-1 | TRBD2 | TGCGCCAGCAGCCAAGATCGAACTAGCGGGGGACCTGAGACCCAGTACTTC | CASSQDRTSGGPETQYF
15 | TRBJ1-1 | . | TRBV5-5 | TRBD1 | TGTGCCAGCAGCTCCCGACAGGGAATGAACACTGAAGCTTTCTTT | CASSSRQGMNTEAFF
13 | TRBJ2-1 | . | TRBV15 | TRBD1 | TGTGCCACCAGCAGGGGACAGAACAATGAGCAGTTCTTC | CATSRGQNNEQFF
14 | TRBJ1-2 | few | TRBV19 | . | TGTGCCAGTAGTCCCAGCCGGGACAATTATGGCTACACCTTC | CASSPSRDNYGYTF
12 | TRBJ1-6 | . | TRBV15 | . | TGTGCCACCAGCAGATACAATTCACCCCTCCACTTT | CATSRYNSPLHF
14 | TRBJ1-5 | once | TRBV3-1/TRBV3-2 | . | TGTGCCAGCAGCCAAGACGACGGGACTCAGCCCCAGCATTTT | CASSQDDGTQPQHF
18 | TRBJ2-1 | . | TRBV7-2 | . | TGTGCCAGCAGCATTAGGGCCCAGGGGGGGCGATCCTACAATGAGCAGTTCTTC | CASSIRAQGGRSYNEQFF
14 | TRBJ1-3 | . | TRBV6-5 | . | TGTGCCAGCAGAAGAGCAGGGGTCGGAAACACCATATATTTT | CASRRAGVGNTIYF
16 | TRBJ1-5 | . | TRBV5-8 | TRBD1 | TGTGCCAGCAGCTTGGCCGTGGACAGGGAAGGTCAGCCCCAGCATTTT | CASSLAVDREGQPQHF
17 | TRBJ1-3 | few | TRBV28 | TRBD1 | TGTGCCAGCAGTTCCTTTGTTACAGGGGCCCCGCGAAACACCATATATTTT | CASSSFVTGAPRNTIYF
13 | TRBJ2-3 | . | TRBV6-5 | . | TGTGCCAGCAGTTCCCGACAGACAGATACGCAGTATTTT | CASSSRQTDTQYF
18 | TRBJ2-2 | . | TRBV24-1 | TRBD1 | TGTGCCACCAGTGATACGTGGGGGACAGGGAATTCGCCCGGGGAGCTGTTTTTT | CATSDTWGTGNSPGELFF
16 | TRBJ2-2 | . | TRBV28 | . | TGTGCCAGCAGTTTGAGGGGGGGCGTCGACACCGGGGAGCTGTTTTTT | CASSLRGGVDTGELFF
18 | TRBJ2-7 | once | TRBV30 | TRBD2 | TGTGCCTGGAAATCTCGTTATGGACGGGAGGGCTTGGGCTACGAGCAGTACTTC | CAWKSRYGREGLGYEQYF
13 | TRBJ2-7 | . | TRBV7-9 | TRBD2 | TGTGCCAGCAGCTCGGGACTAGCTTACGAGCAGTACTTC | CASSSGLAYEQYF
15 | TRBJ2-3 | once | TRBV5-1 | TRBD1 | TGCGCCAGCAGCTCGGACAGGCGGCAGTCAGATACGCAGTATTTT | CASSSDRRQSDTQYF
16 | TRBJ2-7 | . | TRBV9 | TRBD1 | TGTGCCAGCAGCGCCTCTGCCGGGACAGGACCTTACGAGCAGTACTTC | CASSASAGTGPYEQYF
15 | TRBJ2-1 | . | TRBV5-1 | TRBD2 | TGCGCCAGCAGCTTGAGCGGGAGGTCCTACAATGAGCAGTTCTTC | CASSLSGRSYNEQFF
15 | TRBJ2-7 | . | TRBV7-6 | . | TGTGCCAGCAGCGAGGTAGGGGGATCGGGCTACGAGCAGTACTTC | CASSEVGGSGYEQYF
16 | TRBJ2-5 | . | TRBV5-1 | . | TGCGCCAGCAGCCGCGGGGGCACAGGGATAGGGGAGACCCAGTACTTC | CASSRGGTGIGETQYF
15 | TRBJ2-7 | . | TRBV11-2 | TRBD2 | TGTGCCAGCAGCTTCACCGGGACTAGCGGGACTGAGCAGTACTTC | CASSFTGTSGTEQYF
16 | TRBJ2-1 | once | TRBV13 | TRBD1 | TGTGCCAGCAGCTACCCGGGACAGGGGGAGAGGAATGAGCAGTTCTTC | CASSYPGQGERNEQFF
15 | TRBJ1-2 | . | TRBV6-6 | . | TGTGCCAGCATTTTTAGTGCGGCAGGGAACTATGGCTACACCTTC | CASIFSAAGNYGYTF
15 | TRBJ2-5 | . | TRBV5-4 | . | TGTGCCAGCAGCTTAGGCCGTGCTCTAGGAGAGACCCAGTACTTC | CASSLGRALGETQYF
15 | TRBJ1-5 | . | TRBV27 | . | TGTGCCAGCAGTTTGGGGGTGAGGGGCAATCAGCCCCAGCATTTT | CASSLGVRGNQPQHF
15 | TRBJ2-2 | . | TRBV2 | TRBD2 | TGTGCCAGCAATCCCCTAGCGGGAGGTGGGGGGGAGCTGTTTTTT | CASNPLAGGGGELFF
15 | TRBJ2-7 | . | TRBV18 | . | TGTGCCAGCTCGGTGGGGGGAAGTAGCTCCTACGAGCAGTACTTC | CASSVGGSSSYEQYF